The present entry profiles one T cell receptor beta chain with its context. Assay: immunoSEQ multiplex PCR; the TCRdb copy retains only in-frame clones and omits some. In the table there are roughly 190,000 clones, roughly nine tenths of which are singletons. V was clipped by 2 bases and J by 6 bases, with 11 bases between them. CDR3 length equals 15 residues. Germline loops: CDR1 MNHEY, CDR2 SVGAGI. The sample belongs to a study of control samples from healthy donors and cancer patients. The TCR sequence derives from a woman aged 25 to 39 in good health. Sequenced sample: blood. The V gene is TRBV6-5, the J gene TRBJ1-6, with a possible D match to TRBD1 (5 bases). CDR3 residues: CASSYDSATNSPLHF. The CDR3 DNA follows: TGTGCCAGCAGTTACGACAGCGCGACTAATTCACCCCTCCACTTT.